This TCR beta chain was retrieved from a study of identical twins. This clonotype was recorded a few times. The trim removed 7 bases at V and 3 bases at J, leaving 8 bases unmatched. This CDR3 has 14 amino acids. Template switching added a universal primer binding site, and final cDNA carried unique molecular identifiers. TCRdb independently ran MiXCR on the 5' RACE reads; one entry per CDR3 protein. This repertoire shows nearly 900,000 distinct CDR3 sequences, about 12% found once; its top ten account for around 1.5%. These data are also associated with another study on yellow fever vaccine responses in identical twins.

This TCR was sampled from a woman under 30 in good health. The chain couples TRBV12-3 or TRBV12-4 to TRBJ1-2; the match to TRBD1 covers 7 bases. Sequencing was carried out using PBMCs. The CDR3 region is CASTQGGTDYGYTF. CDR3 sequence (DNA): TGTGCCAGCACCCAGGGGGGTACGGACTATGGCTACACCTTC.